This T cell receptor (beta chain) was identified during a study of shared T cell receptors in the human thymus. The CDR3 loop spans 13 amino acids. Germline lookup yields CDR1 SQVTM and CDR2 ANQGSEA. V gave up 6 bases and J gave up 1 base, with 13 bases separating them. This clone came up once. Libraries were prepared by immunoSEQ multiplex PCR; TCRdb keeps only in-frame clonotypes and omits some of them. The sample records 640,000 or so clones, 87% being singletons. The sample was also reused in another study, on human thymus T cells. That paper adds: Across thymic and blood repertoires, the usage of V and J genes appeared to be biased. Thymic repertoires from unrelated individuals overlapped highly, related research reported.

Sequenced input: thymocytes. This sequence originates from a boy under two years old with a congenital heart defect. The chain employs TRBV29-1 and TRBJ2-7; possible D gene TRBD2, 6 bases. CDR3 residues: CSVGDLPSYEQYF. The CDR3 coding sequence is TGCAGCGTCGGGGACTTGCCGTCCTACGAGCAGTACTTC.